This T cell receptor (beta chain) was identified in a study of cytomegalovirus exposure and HLA in healthy donors. General observations from the study: Reports showed the classifier diagnosing cytomegalovirus status with high specificity and sensitivity.

The PCR made use of 60 Vbeta and 13 Jbeta primers. The assay was immunoSEQ multiplex PCR, and TCRdb's table has in-frame clones only and misses some. The repertoire holds about 200,000 clones, with 75% to 85% as singletons. Turning to this clone: Antigen specificity is unknown.

Germline V gene data show CDR1 as SGHRS and CDR2 as YFSETQ. This CDR3 comprises 13 residues. The sequenced sample consisted of PBMCs. The receptor was isolated from a male donor in good health and CMV-seropositive. The genes are TRBV5-1 and TRBJ2-5; TRBD1 matches at 7 bases. Near its end, the DNA agrees better with TRBJ2-7, so the J call may be wrong. The CDR3 DNA reads TGCGCCAGCAGTGCCGGGACAGCCTACGAGCAGTACTTC. Translation: CASSAGTAYEQYF.